These 30 T cell receptor beta chains originate from one sample sequenced in a study of cytomegalovirus exposure and HLA in healthy donors. Amplification used 60 Vbeta primers and 13 Jbeta primers. The data were produced by immunoSEQ multiplex PCR, yet TCRdb's version contains in-frame clones alone and is incomplete. The sample yields about 240,000 clones, about 80% seen once. What was sequenced was PBMCs. These receptors were taken from a woman aged 60 to 75 in good health and CMV-seropositive.

This clone was observed a single time. This sequence joins TRBV30 and TRBJ2-5; a weak D match, TRBD1 (5 bases). Gene TRBJ2-7 matches the end of the DNA better, so the J call may be wrong. CDR3 length: 13 amino acids. CDR1 GTSNPN and CDR2 SVGIG come from the germline V gene (reference sequence). The CDR3: CAWSVGVFYEQYF. The CDR3 DNA reads TGTGCCTGGAGTGTAGGGGTTTTCTACGAGCAGTACTTC.

V usage is TRBV2 and J usage is TRBJ2-5; 7 nucleotides line up with TRBD1. Per the germline V gene, CDR1 is SNHLY and CDR2 is FYNNEI. The CDR3 contains 14 residues. Unmatched junction bases numbered 8, after V lost 5 bases and J lost 5 bases. The CDR3 is CASSLGGARETQYF. CDR3 DNA: TGTGCCAGCAGTTTAGGGGGCGCGAGGGAGACCCAGTACTTC.

The gene calls are TRBV11-2 and TRBJ2-1, with a tentative D call TRBD2 (5 bases). The CDR3 contains 13 residues. Trimming left V 5 bases short and J 6 bases short, with 11 bases between. Germline V CDR1 and CDR2: SGHAT, FQNNGV. CDR3 sequence: CASSRGESNEQFF. CDR3 sequence (DNA): TGTGCCAGCAGCCGTGGGGAGAGCAATGAGCAGTTCTTC.

The CDR3 reads CASSQGSDYNEQYF. DNA for the CDR3: TGTGCCAGTTCCCAGGGATCGGATTACAACGAGCAGTACTTC. The V call is TRBV19, the J call TRBJ2-7, with D perhaps matching TRBD1 (5 bases). The V end was cut by 8 bases, the J end by 5 bases, with 19 bases between. Germline-derived CDR1 and CDR2 are LNHDA and SQIVND (reference sequence). CDR3 length: 14 residues.

This chain joins TRBV28 and TRBJ1-1, with 7 nucleotides matching TRBD1. In germline, CDR1 is MDHEN, CDR2 SYDVKM. The CDR3 spans 14 residues. The junction had 9 bases not matched to a gene; V was cut back by 4 bases and J by 7 bases. The CDR3 protein is CASSYRGGTLEAFF. In nucleotides, the CDR3 is TGTGCCAGCAGTTACAGGGGTGGGACCCTTGAAGCTTTCTTT.

The chain is built from TRBV6-5 and TRBJ2-2; no reliable D call. Germline values: CDR1 MNHEY, CDR2 SVGAGI. Trimming shortened V by 2 bases and J by 2 bases, and 3 bases separated the two germline ends. The CDR3 length is 13 residues. The CDR3 is CASSYINTGELFF. In DNA, the CDR3 is TGTGCCAGCAGTTACATAAACACCGGGGAGCTGTTTTTT.

The chain employs TRBV27 and TRBJ2-7, with 7 bases lining up with TRBD2. The J segment lost 0 bases and the V segment lost 7 bases, leaving 9 bases of the junction unmatched. This CDR3 comprises 15 residues. Germline V CDR1 and CDR2: MNHEY, SMNVEV (reference sequence). The CDR3 reads CASKGSGTISYEQYF. The CDR3 coding sequence is TGTGCCAGCAAAGGGTCCGGGACTATCTCCTACGAGCAGTACTTC.

In its sample, this clone was seen once. This chain joins TRBV19 and TRBJ2-1, with 8 bases lining up with TRBD2. With 4 bases clipped from V and 6 bases from J, the junction kept 8 bases outside the gene matches. The CDR3 sequence is 15 residues long. Germline V gene data show CDR1 as LNHDA and CDR2 as SQIVND (reference sequence). CDR3 sequence reads: CASSNPGTRSNEQFF. For the CDR3, the DNA is TGTGCCAGTAGTAACCCAGGGACTAGGAGCAATGAGCAGTTCTTC.

The J gene is TRBJ1-2, the V gene TRBV5-1, with 8 bases aligning to TRBD1. CDR1 SGHRS and CDR2 YFSETQ come from the germline V gene. The CDR3 totals 14 residues. V lost 3 bases and J lost 8; bases outside the gene matches: 9. The CDR3 DNA reads as TGCGCCAGCAGCTGGTCAGACAGGGGAGGGGGCTACACCTTC. The encoded protein is CASSWSDRGGGYTF.

The chain carries TRBV10-3 and TRBJ2-5, with 9 bases aligning to TRBD2. The length of the CDR3 is 16 residues. Germline CDR1 reads ENHRY; CDR2 reads SYGVKD. The ends lost 4 bases at V and 1 base at J; junction bases unmatched: 7. The CDR3, as DNA: TGTGCCATCAGTGTGGGCGCTAGCGGGACCCAAGAGACCCAGTACTTC. Translating it yields CAISVGASGTQETQYF.

In regard to this clone: Its ends do not fully match the called genes, so a read error is possible. The gene calls are TRBV7-9 and TRBJ2-5; no clear D. The germline CDR1 and CDR2 sequences are SEHNR and FQNEAQ (reference sequence). CDR3 length: 14 residues. CDR3 region: CASSLGRNQETQYF. For the CDR3, the DNA is TGTGCTAGCAGCTTAGGGCGGAACCAAGAGACCCAGTACTTC.

This chain joins TRBV5-4 and TRBJ2-2; D is perhaps TRBD1 (5 bases). Germline-derived CDR1 and CDR2 are SGHNT and YYREEE (reference sequence). The length of the CDR3 is 16 residues. V was shortened by 4 bases and J by 6 bases, with 19 bases between the two germline ends. The CDR3 sequence: CASSLQGLGIAGELFF. CDR3 bases: TGTGCCAGCAGCCTGCAGGGTTTGGGCATCGCCGGGGAGCTGTTTTTT.

The chain links TRBV5-4 to TRBJ2-1; 9 nucleotides align to TRBD1. With V trimmed by 5 bases and J by 4 bases, 7 bases remained unmatched. In germline, CDR1 is SGHNT, CDR2 YYREEE (reference sequence). The CDR3 is made up of 15 amino acids. The CDR3 protein is CASSTGTGKYNEQFF. The CDR3 DNA is TGTGCCAGCAGTACCGGGACAGGGAAATACAATGAGCAGTTCTTC.

The CDR3 bases are TGTGCCAGCAGCTCTCGACTAGTGGTCACCGGGGAGCTGTTTTTT. It specifies CASSSRLVVTGELFF. The chain links TRBV5-6 to TRBJ2-2; D is perhaps TRBD2 (6 bases). This CDR3 is built from 15 residues. The V gene's germline CDR1 is SGHDT and CDR2 YYEEEE. V dropped 3 bases and J dropped 4 bases, with 13 bases sitting between them.

The chain has TRBV29-1 and TRBJ2-7; 8 positions match TRBD2. The germline V gene encodes CDR1 SQVTM and CDR2 ANQGSEA. The CDR3 consists of 14 residues. Losses at the gene ends were 1 base for V and 1 base for J; bases not matched to a gene: 3. CDR3 sequence: CSVEVRGGSYEQYF. CDR3 coding DNA: TGCAGCGTTGAAGTCCGGGGGGGGTCCTACGAGCAGTACTTC.

The chain has TRBV6-1 and TRBJ1-1; 7 nucleotides match TRBD1. The trim removed 5 bases at V and 1 base at J, leaving 7 bases unmatched. Germline CDR1 MNHNS, CDR2 SASEGT. This CDR3 comprises 15 residues. The CDR3 reads CASSPGQTKNTEAFF. CDR3 in DNA: TGTGCCAGCAGTCCGGGACAGACAAAGAACACTGAAGCTTTCTTT.

The CDR3 is CASSQGTGQGQPQHF. CDR3 coding DNA: TGTGCCAGCAGCCAAGGGACAGGCCAAGGACAGCCCCAGCATTTT. The chain uses TRBV14 and TRBJ1-5; 7 positions agree with TRBD1. CDR1 is SGHDN, CDR2 FVKESK, per germline. J was trimmed by 7 bases and V by 1 base; bases with no gene match: 7. The CDR3 totals 15 residues. Looking up the rest from reference TRBV14 and TRBJ1-5 gives the full variable domain: EAGVTQFPSHSVIEKGQTVTLRCDPISGHDNLYWYRRVMGKEIKFLLHFVKESKQDESGMPNNRFLAERTGGTYSTLKVQPAELEDSGVYFCASSQGTGQGQPQHFGDGTRLSIL.

This chain uses TRBV28 with TRBJ1-1, with a possible D match to TRBD1 (6 bases). The germline gives CDR1 MDHEN, CDR2 SYDVKM. The CDR3 extends over 13 amino acids. V was shortened by 1 base and J by 7 bases, with 10 bases between the two germline ends. This CDR3 is CASSLSGQLEAFF. In nucleotides, the CDR3 is TGTGCCAGCAGTTTATCAGGACAGCTTGAAGCTTTCTTT.

This clone has just a few counts. The genes are TRBV18 and TRBJ2-3; the D is unclear. This CDR3 contains 13 residues. Trimming pared 0 bases from V and 3 bases from J, leaving 4 bases between. Germline CDR1 reads KGHSH; CDR2 reads LQKENI. The CDR3 nucleotides read TGTGCCAGCTCACCACCGGAGACAGATACGCAGTATTTT. Translated: CASSPPETDTQYF.

On this clone itself: A read error may produce the germline difference seen at one junction end. The chain carries TRBV5-4 and TRBJ2-1, with TRBD2 matching over 11 bases. Germline CDR1 reads SGHNT; CDR2 reads YYREEE (reference sequence). The CDR3 sequence is 15 residues long. CDR3 residues: CASSWGLAVYNEQLF. In DNA form, the CDR3 reads TGTGCCAGCAGCTGGGGACTAGCGGTTTACAATGAGCAGCTCTTC.

The chain joins TRBV28 to TRBJ1-5; the match to TRBD1 covers 7 bases. In germline, CDR1 is MDHEN, CDR2 SYDVKM. The CDR3 is 14 residues long. V shed 4 bases and J 7 bases; nucleotides not matched to a gene: 7. The CDR3 protein is CASSWYRGDQPQHF. The CDR3 DNA reads TGTGCCAGCAGTTGGTACAGGGGTGACCAGCCCCAGCATTTT.

The V call is TRBV5-1, the J call TRBJ2-7, with D hard to call. From germline, CDR1 is SGHRS and CDR2 YFSETQ. Trimming shortened V by 1 base and J by 2 bases, and 7 bases separated the two germline ends. The CDR3 runs to 13 residues. CDR3 sequence: CASSLTSPYEQYF. The CDR3 DNA sequence: TGCGCCAGCAGCTTGACCAGTCCCTACGAGCAGTACTTC.

In its sample, this clone was seen a few times. CDR3 sequence reads: CASSPGTQRGAFF. The DNA for the CDR3 is TGTGCCAGCTCACCTGGGACCCAGCGGGGAGCTTTCTTT. The chain recombines TRBV18 with TRBJ1-1, with a possible D match to TRBD1 (5 bases). Trimming removed 3 bases at V and 10 bases at J, with 15 bases between. In germline, CDR1 is KGHSH, CDR2 LQKENI. The length of the CDR3 is 13 residues. The whole variable domain, remainder taken from reference TRBV18 and TRBJ1-1, is NAGVMQNPRHLVRRRGQEARLRCSPMKGHSHVYWYRQLPEEGLKFMVYLQKENIIDESGMPKERFSAEFPKEGPSILRIQQVVRGDSAAYFCASSPGTQRGAFFGQGTRLTVV.

There are a few counts of this clone. The rearrangement uses TRBV5-1 and TRBJ2-2; D gene uncertain. The CDR3 length is 13 residues. V was trimmed by 4 bases and J by 7 bases, leaving 11 bases between them. From germline, CDR1 is SGHRS and CDR2 YFSETQ. As DNA, the CDR3 is TGCGCCAGCAGCAGAGGCGCACACGGGGAGCTGTTTTTT. Protein sequence: CASSRGAHGELFF.

This clone was found a few times. The genes are TRBV19 and TRBJ1-1; D is undetermined. Germline-derived CDR1 and CDR2 are LNHDA and SQIVND (reference sequence). The V end lost 3 bases, the J end lost 1 base, and 9 bases lay between the germline ends. The CDR3 totals 14 residues. The CDR3 loop is CASSIELSNTEAFF. The CDR3 coding sequence is TGTGCCAGTAGTATTGAGCTCTCGAACACTGAAGCTTTCTTT. Variable domain in full (rest from reference TRBV19 and TRBJ1-1): DGGITQSPKYLFRKEGQNVTLSCEQNLNHDAMYWYRQDPGQGLRLIYYSQIVNDFQKGDIAEGYSVSREKKESFPLTVTSAQKNPTAFYLCASSIELSNTEAFFGQGTRLTVV.

This chain links TRBV9 with TRBJ1-2, with 11 bases matching TRBD1. With 1 base clipped from V and 6 bases from J, the junction kept 5 bases outside the gene matches. The CDR3 covers 15 residues. Germline lookup yields CDR1 SGDLS and CDR2 YYNGEE. This CDR3 reads CASSVFGTGGHGYTF. For the CDR3, the DNA is TGTGCCAGCAGCGTATTCGGGACAGGGGGACATGGCTACACCTTC.

The J gene is TRBJ2-7, the V gene TRBV6-1; 12 bases fit TRBD2. This CDR3 spans 14 amino acids. CDR1 and CDR2 from the germline V gene are MNHNS and SASEGT. V dropped 3 bases and J dropped 4; count of bases not matched to a gene: 1. CDR3 coding DNA: TGTGCCAGCAGTGAGACTAGCGGGAGATACGAGCAGTACTTC. Translation: CASSETSGRYEQYF.

The chain has TRBV11-3 and TRBJ2-2; 12 bases are shared with TRBD2. The CDR3 is made up of 20 amino acids. Germline assignment: CDR1 SGHNT and CDR2 YENEEA. V lost 3 bases to trimming and J lost 4 bases; unmatched junction nucleotides: 15. CDR3 nucleotide sequence: TGTGCCAGCAGCTTGGGAATGGGGCCGGGACTAGCGGGTATCACCGGGGAGCTGTTTTTT. The encoded protein is CASSLGMGPGLAGITGELFF.

This chain connects TRBV5-5 to TRBJ1-1; D call uncertain. The CDR3 is made up of 11 amino acids. V lost 4 bases to trimming and J lost 5 bases, with 6 bases between them. Germline CDR1 is SGHKS and CDR2 is YYEKEE (reference sequence). The CDR3 here is CASSTGTEAFF. The CDR3 nucleotides are TGTGCCAGCAGCACGGGGACTGAAGCTTTCTTT.

The V call is TRBV4-2, the J call TRBJ2-1; 9 bases are a match to TRBD2. V was clipped by 0 bases and J by 2 bases; unmatched bases: 17. Germline lookup yields CDR1 LGHNA and CDR2 YNFKEQ. The CDR3 has 21 residues. The CDR3 is CASSQDFSGSGHEWTYNEQFF. DNA for the CDR3: TGTGCCAGCAGCCAAGACTTTAGCGGGAGTGGACACGAATGGACCTACAATGAGCAGTTCTTC.